Reported below is one T cell receptor beta chain. The table came from immunoSEQ multiplex PCR; TCRdb's copy has only in-frame clones and leaves some out. The repertoire holds 75,000 to 100,000 clones, with over 40% as singletons. This record comes from a study of shared clonotypes between healthy human individuals. Germline CDR1 is SGHNT and CDR2 is YYREEE (reference sequence). V was shortened by 5 bases and J by 8 bases, with 19 bases between the two germline ends. This CDR3 region has 15 residues. The chain has TRBV5-4 and TRBJ2-2; TRBD2 might be the D (7 bases). The source is a woman in her 40s in good health. Some clones in this sample may be carry-over from other donors' samples. Sequenced sample: PBMCs. The CDR3 DNA reads as TGTGCCAGCAGGCCCGGCCGGGGGGCCGGGGGGGAGCTGTTTTTT. Protein sequence: CASRPGRGAGGELFF.